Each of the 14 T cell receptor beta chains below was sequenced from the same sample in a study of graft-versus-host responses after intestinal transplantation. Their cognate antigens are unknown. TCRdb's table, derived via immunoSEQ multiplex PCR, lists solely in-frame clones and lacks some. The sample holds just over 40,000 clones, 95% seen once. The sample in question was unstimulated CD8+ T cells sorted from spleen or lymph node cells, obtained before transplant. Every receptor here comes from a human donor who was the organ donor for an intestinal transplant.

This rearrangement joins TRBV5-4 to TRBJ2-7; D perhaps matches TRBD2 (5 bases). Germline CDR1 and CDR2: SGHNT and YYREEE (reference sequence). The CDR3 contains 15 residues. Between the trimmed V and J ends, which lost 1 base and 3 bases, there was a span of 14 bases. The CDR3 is CASSLIPPEGYEQYF. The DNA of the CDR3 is TGTGCCAGCAGCTTGATCCCACCCGAGGGCTACGAGCAGTACTTC. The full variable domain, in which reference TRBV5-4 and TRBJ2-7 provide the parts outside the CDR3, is ETGVTQSPTHLIKTRGQQVTLRCSSQSGHNTVSWYQQALGQGPQFIFQYYREEENGRGNFPPRFSGLQFPNYSSELNVNALELDDSALYLCASSLIPPEGYEQYFGPGTRLTVT.

The CDR3 protein is CASSPVSSTSLGYTF. The CDR3 nucleotides are TGTGCCAGCAGCCCAGTTAGTTCGACAAGTCTAGGCTACACCTTC. This chain connects TRBV6-5 to TRBJ1-2; the D is unclear. CDR1 and CDR2 (germline): MNHEY, SVGAGI. This CDR3 is built from 15 residues. Trimming removed 6 bases from V and 8 bases from J, with 22 bases in between.

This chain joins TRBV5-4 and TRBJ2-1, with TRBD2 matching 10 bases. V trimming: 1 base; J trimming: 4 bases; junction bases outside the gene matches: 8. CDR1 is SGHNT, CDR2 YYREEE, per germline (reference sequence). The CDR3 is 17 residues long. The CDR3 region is CASSLLPTLAGYNEQFF. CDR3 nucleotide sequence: TGTGCCAGCAGCTTGCTTCCGACACTAGCGGGGTACAATGAGCAGTTCTTC. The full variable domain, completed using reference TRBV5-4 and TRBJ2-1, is ETGVTQSPTHLIKTRGQQVTLRCSSQSGHNTVSWYQQALGQGPQFIFQYYREEENGRGNFPPRFSGLQFPNYSSELNVNALELDDSALYLCASSLLPTLAGYNEQFFGPGTRLTVL.

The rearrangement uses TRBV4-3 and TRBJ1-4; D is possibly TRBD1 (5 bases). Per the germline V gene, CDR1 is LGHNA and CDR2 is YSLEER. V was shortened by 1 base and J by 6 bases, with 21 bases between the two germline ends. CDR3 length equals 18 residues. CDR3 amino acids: CASSQGLHVRGLYEKLFF. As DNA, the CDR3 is TGCGCCAGCAGCCAAGGGCTTCATGTTCGGGGGTTGTATGAAAAACTGTTTTTT.

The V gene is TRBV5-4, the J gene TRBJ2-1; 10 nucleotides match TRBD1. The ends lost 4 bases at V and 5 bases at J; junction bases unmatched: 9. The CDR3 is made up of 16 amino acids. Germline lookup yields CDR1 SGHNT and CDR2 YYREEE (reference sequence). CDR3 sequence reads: CASSPLGTGVHNEQFF. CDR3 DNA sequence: TGTGCCAGCAGCCCCCTCGGGACAGGGGTACACAATGAGCAGTTCTTC. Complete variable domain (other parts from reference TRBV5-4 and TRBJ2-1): ETGVTQSPTHLIKTRGQQVTLRCSSQSGHNTVSWYQQALGQGPQFIFQYYREEENGRGNFPPRFSGLQFPNYSSELNVNALELDDSALYLCASSPLGTGVHNEQFFGPGTRLTVL.

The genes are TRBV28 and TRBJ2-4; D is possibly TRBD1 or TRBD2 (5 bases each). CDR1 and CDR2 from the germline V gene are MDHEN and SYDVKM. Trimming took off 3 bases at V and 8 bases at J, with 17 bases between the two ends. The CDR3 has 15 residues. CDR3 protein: CASSFSERGMDIQYF. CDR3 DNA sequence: TGTGCCAGCAGTTTTAGCGAAAGGGGTATGGACATTCAGTACTTC.

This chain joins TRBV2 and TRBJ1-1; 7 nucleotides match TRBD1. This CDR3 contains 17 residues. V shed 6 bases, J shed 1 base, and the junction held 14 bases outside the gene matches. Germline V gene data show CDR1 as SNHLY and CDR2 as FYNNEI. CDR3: CASSLDTGEVPNTEAFF. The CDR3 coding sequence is TGTGCCAGCAGCCTAGATACAGGGGAGGTACCGAACACTGAAGCTTTCTTT.

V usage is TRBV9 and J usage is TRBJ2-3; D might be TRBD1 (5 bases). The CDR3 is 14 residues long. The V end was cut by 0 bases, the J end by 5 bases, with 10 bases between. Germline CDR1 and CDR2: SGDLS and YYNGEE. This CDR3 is CASSVVGPGDTQYF. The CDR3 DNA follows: TGTGCCAGCAGCGTAGTGGGGCCCGGAGATACGCAGTATTTT.

The CDR3 DNA follows: TGCGCCAGCAGCCAAGCACTAGCGGGGGGGCCTTACGAGCAGTACTTC. This translates into CASSQALAGGPYEQYF. The chain links TRBV4-1 to TRBJ2-7; 13 nucleotides line up with TRBD2. V trimming: 1 base; J trimming: 4 bases; junction bases outside the gene matches: 4. Germline loops: CDR1 MGHRA, CDR2 YSYEKL. This CDR3 is built from 16 residues.

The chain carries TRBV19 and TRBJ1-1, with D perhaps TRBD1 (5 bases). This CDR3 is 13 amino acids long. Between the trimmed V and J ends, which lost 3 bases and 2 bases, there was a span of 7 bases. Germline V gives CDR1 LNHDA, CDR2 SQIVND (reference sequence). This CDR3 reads CASSMGDNTEAFF. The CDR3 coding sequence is TGTGCCAGTAGTATGGGGGATAACACTGAAGCTTTCTTT.

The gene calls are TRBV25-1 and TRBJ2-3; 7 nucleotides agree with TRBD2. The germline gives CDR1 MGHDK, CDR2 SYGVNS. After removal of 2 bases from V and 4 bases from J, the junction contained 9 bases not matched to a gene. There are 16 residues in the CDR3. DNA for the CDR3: TGTGCCAGCAGTGAACTGGGGGGAGGGAGTGCAGATACGCAGTATTTT. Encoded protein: CASSELGGGSADTQYF.

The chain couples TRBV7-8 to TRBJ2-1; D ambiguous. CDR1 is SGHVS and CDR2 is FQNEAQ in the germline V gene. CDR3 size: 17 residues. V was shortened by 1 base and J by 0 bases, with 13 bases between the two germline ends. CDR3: CASSLGRTLSSYNEQFF. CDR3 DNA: TGTGCCAGCAGCTTAGGGCGGACCCTTAGCTCCTACAATGAGCAGTTCTTC.

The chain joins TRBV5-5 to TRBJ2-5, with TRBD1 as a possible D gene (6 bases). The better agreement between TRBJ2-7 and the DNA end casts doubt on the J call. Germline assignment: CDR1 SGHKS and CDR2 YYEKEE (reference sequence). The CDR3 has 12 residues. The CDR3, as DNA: TGTGCCAGCAGTACAGGGACCTACGAGCAGTACTTC. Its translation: CASSTGTYEQYF.

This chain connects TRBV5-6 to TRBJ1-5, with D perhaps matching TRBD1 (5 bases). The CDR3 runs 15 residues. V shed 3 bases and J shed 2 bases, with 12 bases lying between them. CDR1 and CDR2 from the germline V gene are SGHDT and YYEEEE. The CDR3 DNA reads TGTGCCAGCAGCTGGGGACCCCTGGGCAATCAGCCCCAGCATTTT. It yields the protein CASSWGPLGNQPQHF.